This TCR beta chain was sequenced for a study of OX40 agonist ivuxolimab in advanced cancers. Study in general: A male proportion of about 84% was recorded, with mean age around 60 years and range 23 to 79.

Measured with immunoSEQ multiplex PCR; TCRdb has only the in-frame clones, and not every one. The sample comprises 90,000 to 100,000 clones, 70% to 90% of which are singletons, and 0.82% rests with the top ten. Study-level findings and limits: Among expanded peripheral T cells, antigen specificity went undetermined.

V was clipped by 4 bases and J by 6 bases, with 21 bases between them. There are 16 residues in the CDR3. Germline-derived CDR1 and CDR2 are LNHDA and SQIVND (reference sequence). Of note for this clone: Antigen unknown.

The clonotype comes from an adult with an advanced solid tumor such as melanoma, head and neck, liver or kidney cancer. Source: CD4+ or CD8+ T cells sorted from blood, taken in a trial of the OX40 agonist ivuxolimab. This chain links TRBV19 with TRBJ2-5, with a possible D match to TRBD2 (6 bases). The CDR3 region is CASSTGSGSGWKTQYF. As DNA, the CDR3 is TGTGCCAGTAGTACTGGTAGCGGCTCTGGGTGGAAGACCCAGTACTTC. The full variable domain, its missing parts supplied by reference TRBV19 and TRBJ2-5, is DGGITQSPKYLFRKEGQNVTLSCEQNLNHDAMYWYRQDPGQGLRLIYYSQIVNDFQKGDIAEGYSVSREKKESFPLTVTSAQKNPTAFYLCASSTGSGSGWKTQYFGPGTRLLVL.